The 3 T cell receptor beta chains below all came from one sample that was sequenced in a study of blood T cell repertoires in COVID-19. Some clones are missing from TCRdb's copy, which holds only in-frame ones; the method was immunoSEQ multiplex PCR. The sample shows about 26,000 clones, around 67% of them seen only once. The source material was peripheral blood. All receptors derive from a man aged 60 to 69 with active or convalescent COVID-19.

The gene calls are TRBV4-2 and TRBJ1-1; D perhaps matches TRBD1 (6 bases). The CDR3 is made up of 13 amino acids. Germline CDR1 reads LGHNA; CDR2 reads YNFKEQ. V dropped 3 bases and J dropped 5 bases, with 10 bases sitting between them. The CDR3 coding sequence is TGTGCCAGCAGCCAGGGGGCTGGGACTGAAGCTTTCTTT. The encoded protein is CASSQGAGTEAFF.

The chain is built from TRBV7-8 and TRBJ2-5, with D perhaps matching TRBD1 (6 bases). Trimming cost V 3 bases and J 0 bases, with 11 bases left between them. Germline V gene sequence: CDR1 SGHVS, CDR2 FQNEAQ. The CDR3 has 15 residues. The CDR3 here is CASSFEGVYQETQYF. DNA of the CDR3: TGTGCCAGCAGCTTTGAGGGGGTGTACCAAGAGACCCAGTACTTC.

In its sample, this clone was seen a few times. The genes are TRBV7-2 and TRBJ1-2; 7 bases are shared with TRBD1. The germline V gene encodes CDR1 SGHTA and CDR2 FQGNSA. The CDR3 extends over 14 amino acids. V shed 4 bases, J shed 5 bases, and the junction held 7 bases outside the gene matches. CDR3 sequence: CASSSKTGVYGYTF. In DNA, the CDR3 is TGTGCCAGCAGCTCAAAAACAGGGGTTTATGGCTACACCTTC.